This is a list of T cell receptor beta chains from one sample in a study of blood T cell repertoires in COVID-19. Clones were read by immunoSEQ multiplex PCR, and TCRdb kept only the in-frame ones, dropping some. The sample carries under 250,000 clones, about 91% recorded once. Source material: peripheral blood. The receptors stem from a man aged 30 to 39 with acute or convalescent COVID-19. The CDR3 runs from the conserved cysteine through the conserved F or W. The D gene is left open where the match is weak. For some rows the clone size is stated as once, few or many, or as a class when expanded; others skip it.

v_call,j_call,clone_size,d_call,cdr3_aa,cdr3_nt
TRBV2,TRBJ2-3,NA,NA,CASSGLAPDTQYF,TGTGCCAGCAGTGGCCTAGCCCCAGATACGCAGTATTTT
TRBV9,TRBJ1-4,NA,NA,CASSPGVKLFF,TGTGCCAGCAGCCCAGGGGTAAAACTGTTTTTT
TRBV30,TRBJ2-7,NA,TRBD1,CAWRHGTGTYEQYF,TGTGCCTGGAGACACGGGACAGGGACGTACGAGCAGTACTTC
TRBV5-5,TRBJ2-7,NA,TRBD1,CASTTGQGIEQYF,TGTGCCAGCACAACGGGACAGGGTATCGAGCAGTACTTC
TRBV2,TRBJ2-7,NA,NA,CASSDYGAAYEQYF,TGTGCCAGCAGTGACTATGGGGCGGCCTACGAGCAGTACTTC
TRBV30,TRBJ2-5,NA,TRBD1,CAWSLPGQQETQYF,TGTGCCTGGAGCCTCCCGGGACAGCAAGAGACCCAGTACTTC
TRBV6-5,TRBJ2-7,NA,TRBD2,CASSYGLAGIYEQYF,TGTGCCAGCAGTTACGGCCTAGCGGGGATCTACGAGCAGTACTTC
TRBV11-1,TRBJ1-1,once,TRBD1,CASSSPGQGATEAFF,TGTGCCAGCAGCTCCCCGGGACAGGGGGCTACTGAAGCTTTCTTT
TRBV6-1,TRBJ2-3,NA,TRBD2,CASSDGGGGWGYTQYF,TGTGCCAGCAGTGATGGCGGGGGGGGTTGGGGGTATACGCAGTATTTT
TRBV21-1,TRBJ2-1,NA,NA,CASRYFEGRVGSNEQFF,TGTGCCAGCAGGTATTTCGAGGGAAGGGTTGGGAGCAATGAGCAGTTCTTC
TRBV28,TRBJ1-5,NA,NA,CASSLTGNQPQHF,TGTGCCAGCAGTTTAACGGGAAATCAGCCCCAGCATTTT
TRBV9,TRBJ2-2,NA,NA,CASSVGAVSGTGELFF,TGTGCCAGCAGCGTAGGGGCAGTGTCTGGCACCGGGGAGCTGTTTTTT